This TCR beta chain was profiled in a study of T cells in Graves' hyperthyroidism and ophthalmopathy. This clonotype was observed many times. Disease duration under 2 months; hyperthyroidism patients were aged 18 to 65. Patients showing uncontrolled infection, other autoimmune disease, pregnancy or lactation were ineligible. This sample holds PBMCs from roughly 10 ml fresh peripheral blood. The investigators amplified TCR beta CDR3 regions from RNA transcripts. First-round RT-PCR of the TCR CDR3 relied on the HTBI primer set. Each CDR3 protein gets one entry after TCRdb re-called the multiplex PCR reads with MiXCR. The sample shows hundreds of thousands of distinct CDR3 sequences, under 45% of them seen only once. The germline gives CDR1 KGHDR, CDR2 SFDVKD. The CDR3 extends over 13 amino acids. Unmatched junction bases numbered 1, after V lost 0 bases and J lost 6 bases.

The source is a woman aged 40 to 50 with Graves' hyperthyroidism. The chain couples TRBV24-1 to TRBJ2-7, with 7 nucleotides matching TRBD1. The sample was blood. The CDR3: CATSDLWDSEQYF. The CDR3 DNA reads TGTGCCACCAGTGATTTGTGGGACAGCGAGCAGTACTTC.